This T cell receptor beta chain was identified in a study of regulatory T cells in long-lasting Graves disease. The overall study: Antithyroid drugs had been taken by newly diagnosed Graves' patients for under 3 months.

iRepertoire HTBI primers and Arm-PCR of CDR3 regions built TCR beta libraries. Original processing methods: Identification of gene segments yielded around 63 TRBV and 13 to 15 TRBJ across samples. MiXCR, run by TCRdb on the multiplex PCR reads, gives a single entry per CDR3 protein. These V and J calls rely on TCRdb rather than the paper's analysis. The table lists 400,000 to 500,000 distinct CDR3 sequences, about 17% of them singletons. This clonotype was counted at least ten times. Time point: newly diagnosed GD, antithyroid drugs for less than 3 months. Generation of the TCR library employed RNA extracted from PBMCs. The data also belong to a second study, concerning T cells in Graves' hyperthyroidism and ophthalmopathy.

This clonotype was sampled from a young woman with Graves disease. Sequences were derived from peripheral blood mononuclear cells (PBMCs), sampled at new diagnosis, from a patient treated with antithyroid drugs.

CDR3 loop: CASSEDRGLGYEQFF. The DNA for the CDR3 is TGTGCCAGCAGTGAAGACAGGGGGCTCGGCTATGAGCAGTTCTTC. This chain links TRBV2 with TRBJ2-1, with TRBD1 matching over 9 bases. This CDR3 contains 15 residues. The J segment lost 8 bases and the V segment lost 1 base, leaving 6 bases of the junction unmatched. Germline CDR1 is SNHLY and CDR2 is FYNNEI.